The 27 T cell receptor beta chains listed next were all sequenced from one sample in a study of T cells after yellow fever vaccination. TCRdb ran MiXCR on the 5' RACE reads and lists one entry per CDR3 protein. The sample shows around 320,000 distinct CDR3 sequences, approximately 12% of them seen only once. The source material was CD4+ T cells sorted from PBMCs, sampled 45 days after the yellow fever booster vaccination. The receptors were gathered from a man younger than 35 who received the YFV17D yellow fever vaccine.

This clonotype came up a few times. This sequence joins TRBV5-5 and TRBJ2-6; possible D gene TRBD2, 6 bases. This CDR3 is 16 amino acids long. The V gene's germline CDR1 is SGHKS and CDR2 YYEKEE (reference sequence). Between the trimmed V and J ends, which lost 3 bases and 0 bases, there was a span of 10 bases. The CDR3 spells CASSSGRISGANVLTF. The CDR3 DNA is TGTGCCAGCAGCTCTGGGAGGATCTCTGGGGCCAACGTCCTGACTTTC.

This clonotype came up a few times. This rearrangement joins TRBV19 to TRBJ2-3; TRBD2 agrees at 9 bases. Losses at the gene ends were 7 bases for V and 11 bases for J; bases not matched to a gene: 16. Germline V lookup: CDR1 LNHDA, CDR2 SQIVND (reference sequence). The CDR3 runs to 15 residues. The CDR3 DNA follows: TGTGCCAGTAAGCGACAGACTAGCGGCTGGGGGGAGCAGTATTTT. Residues: CASKRQTSGWGEQYF.

In its sample, this clonotype was seen a few times. V is TRBV5-1 and J is TRBJ1-1, with D tentatively TRBD1 (5 bases). With 4 bases removed from V and 6 bases from J, the gap between germline ends came to 25 bases. The CDR3 runs to 17 residues. Per the germline V gene, CDR1 is SGHRS and CDR2 is YFSETQ. The CDR3 DNA is TGCGCCAGCAGCCGTGGCATGGCGAGGGATGGGGACTCTGAAGCTTTCTTT. It encodes CASSRGMARDGDSEAFF.

The CDR3 is CASSKHVRGLGTDTQYF. DNA of the CDR3: TGTGCCAGCAGCAAACACGTCCGGGGGCTCGGCACAGATACGCAGTATTTT. The chain combines TRBV11-2 with TRBJ2-3; possibly TRBD1 or TRBD2 for D (6 bases each). The CDR3 spans 17 residues. Germline V gives CDR1 SGHAT, CDR2 FQNNGV. Trimming took off 5 bases at V and 1 base at J, with 19 bases between the two ends.

The sample holds many counts of this clonotype. The chain carries TRBV7-2 and TRBJ2-3; D unresolved. Germline V gene sequence: CDR1 SGHTA, CDR2 FQGNSA. The ends were cut back, 3 bases at V and 0 bases at J, with 10 bases in the middle. CDR3 length: 15 residues. This chain's CDR3 is CASSLEYLSTDTQYF. CDR3 nucleotides: TGTGCCAGCAGCTTGGAGTACCTTAGCACAGATACGCAGTATTTT.

This chain connects TRBV6-2 or TRBV6-3 to TRBJ1-1; 11 bases are a match to TRBD1. CDR1 and CDR2 from the germline V gene are MNHEY and SVGEGT. The CDR3 loop spans 18 amino acids. Trimming at V came to 0 bases and at J to 1 base, leaving 7 bases not matched to a gene. The CDR3 sequence is CASSYSRTGGSGNTEAFF. As DNA, the CDR3 is TGTGCCAGCAGTTACTCAAGGACAGGGGGCTCCGGGAACACTGAAGCTTTCTTT.

This clonotype showed up just a few times. This sequence joins TRBV12-3 or TRBV12-4 and TRBJ2-2; 10 bases map to TRBD1. The V and J ends lost 6 bases and 3 bases, in that order; junction bases with no gene match: 7. The CDR3 has 16 residues. CDR3 residues: CASRRQGALDTGELFF. As DNA, the CDR3 is TGTGCCAGCAGACGACAGGGGGCGTTGGACACCGGGGAGCTGTTTTTT.

J is TRBJ2-7 and V is TRBV18; a possible D gene is TRBD1 (7 bases). V was clipped by 1 base and J by 3 bases, with 10 bases between them. Per germline, CDR1 KGHSH and CDR2 LQKENI. The CDR3 is 14 amino acids. The CDR3 DNA reads TGTGCCAGCTCACCACTCCAGGGGGGCTACGAGCAGTACTTC. As protein: CASSPLQGGYEQYF. Together with reference TRBV18 and TRBJ2-7, the CDR3 gives the full variable domain: NAGVMQNPRHLVRRRGQEARLRCSPMKGHSHVYWYRQLPEEGLKFMVYLQKENIIDESGMPKERFSAEFPKEGPSILRIQQVVRGDSAAYFCASSPLQGGYEQYFGPGTRLTVT.

The table lists this clonotype with a few counts. The chain has TRBV7-9 and TRBJ1-2, with D unclear. The CDR3 spans 15 residues. V was clipped by 4 bases and J by 0 bases, with 12 bases between them. The germline V gene has CDR1 SEHNR and CDR2 FQNEAQ (reference sequence). CDR3 sequence (DNA): TGTGCCAGCAGCTGGGCCCGGACCTCTAACTATGGCTACACCTTC. It translates to CASSWARTSNYGYTF.

This clonotype occurred many times. CDR3 coding DNA: TGTGCCAGCAGTCCGTTGGGGGGGCGAGGGAACACTGAAGCTTTCTTT. Amino acids: CASSPLGGRGNTEAFF. The chain combines TRBV6-1 with TRBJ1-1, with D maybe TRBD1 (6 bases). The CDR3 covers 16 residues. Per the germline V gene, CDR1 is MNHNS and CDR2 is SASEGT. Trimming left V 5 bases short and J 1 base short, with 17 bases between.

The chain joins TRBV7-2 to TRBJ1-2; 9 nucleotides line up with TRBD1. This CDR3 contains 16 residues. Germline lookup yields CDR1 SGHTA and CDR2 FQGNSA. The V and J ends lost 1 base and 8 bases, in that order; junction bases with no gene match: 11. CDR3 region: CASSLGPRTGEDGYTF. The CDR3 nucleotides are TGTGCCAGCAGCTTAGGTCCCCGGACAGGGGAGGACGGCTACACCTTC.

The J gene is TRBJ1-2, the V gene TRBV2, with unresolved D. V gave up 1 base and J gave up 3 bases, with 3 bases separating them. This CDR3 is 12 amino acids long. Germline V CDR1 and CDR2: SNHLY, FYNNEI. The CDR3 reads CASSEGHYGYTF. Here the CDR3 DNA reads TGTGCCAGCAGTGAAGGGCACTATGGCTACACCTTC.

V usage is TRBV11-1 and J usage is TRBJ2-5; D perhaps matches TRBD2 (6 bases). CDR3 size: 15 residues. Germline assignment: CDR1 SGHAT and CDR2 FQDESV (reference sequence). Trimming cost V 4 bases and J 2 bases, with 14 bases left between them. CDR3 residues: CASSYPGLPQETQYF. The CDR3 DNA reads TGTGCCAGCAGCTATCCCGGACTACCGCAAGAGACCCAGTACTTC.

This clonotype showed up just a few times. This rearrangement joins TRBV4-1 to TRBJ2-6; a possible D gene is TRBD1 (5 bases). The V gene's germline CDR1 is MGHRA and CDR2 YSYEKL. CDR3 length: 16 residues. V gave up 5 bases and J gave up 0 bases, with 11 bases separating them. CDR3 nucleotide sequence: TGCGCCAGCAGCTCGTTAGGGGTCTCTGGGGCCAACGTCCTGACTTTC. It translates to CASSSLGVSGANVLTF.

In its sample, this clonotype was seen a few times. J is TRBJ2-2 and V is TRBV7-3; 11 positions agree with TRBD2. The CDR3 totals 15 residues. J gave up 6 bases and V 5 bases, and 5 bases lay outside the gene matches. CDR1 is SGHTA, CDR2 FQGTGA, per germline. CDR3 amino acids: CASSISGGASGELFF. CDR3 DNA sequence: TGTGCCAGCAGCATTAGCGGGGGGGCTTCCGGGGAGCTGTTTTTT.

This clonotype turned up a few times. V is TRBV7-9 and J is TRBJ2-3; no reliable D call. The CDR3 loop spans 14 amino acids. V was pared by 3 bases and J by 3 bases, with 10 bases between. Germline loops: CDR1 SEHNR, CDR2 FQNEAQ (reference sequence). CDR3 region: CASSFDLTTDTQYF. CDR3 nucleotide sequence: TGTGCCAGCAGCTTCGACCTGACTACAGATACGCAGTATTTT.

The V call is TRBV6-1, the J call TRBJ2-6; tentative D call: TRBD1 (5 bases). Germline lookup yields CDR1 MNHNS and CDR2 SASEGT. The V gene lost 3 bases and the J gene lost 0 bases, with 9 bases spanning the gap. The CDR3 is made up of 16 amino acids. The CDR3 region has the DNA TGTGCCAGCAGTGAGGGGCTGGGCTCTGGGGCCAACGTCCTGACTTTC. Translation: CASSEGLGSGANVLTF.

This clonotype has at least ten counts. J is TRBJ1-5 and V is TRBV9, with D possibly being TRBD1 (6 bases). Germline loops: CDR1 SGDLS, CDR2 YYNGEE. V lost 2 bases to trimming and J lost 7 bases, with 10 bases between them. The CDR3 spans 13 residues. CDR3 residues: CASSVGGPQPQHF. CDR3 nucleotides: TGTGCCAGCAGCGTGGGGGGGCCGCAGCCCCAGCATTTT.

This clonotype was seen a few times. This chain uses TRBV15 with TRBJ2-1; no clear D. V lost 3 bases, J lost 10 bases, and 16 bases lay in between. This CDR3 region has 14 residues. Germline V CDR1 and CDR2: LNHNV, YYDKDF (reference sequence). The CDR3 DNA follows: TGTGCCACCAGCAGTCAACCCGATGTCGGGGAGCAGTTCTTC. Residues: CATSSQPDVGEQFF.

This clonotype was observed at least ten times. As DNA, the CDR3 is TGTGCCAGCAGCTTAGCGCTCATCAACACTGAAGCTTTCTTT. Its translation is CASSLALINTEAFF. V and J are TRBV7-9 and TRBJ1-1, with D unclear. This CDR3 has 14 amino acids. CDR1 and CDR2 (germline): SEHNR, FQNEAQ (reference sequence). V was trimmed by 0 bases and J by 2 bases, leaving 7 bases between them. The variable domain in full, with the rest retrieved from reference TRBV7-9 and TRBJ1-1, is DTGVSQNPRHKITKRGQNVTFRCDPISEHNRLYWYRQTLGQGPEFLTYFQNEAQLEKSRLLSDRFSAERPKGSFSTLEIQRTEQGDSAMYLCASSLALINTEAFFGQGTRLTVV.

The rearrangement joins TRBV5-4 to TRBJ2-7, with 7 bases identical to TRBD2. The V gene end was trimmed by 5 bases and the J gene end by 12 bases; junction bases not matched to a gene: 14. Germline assignment: CDR1 SGHNT and CDR2 YYREEE (reference sequence). This CDR3 has 13 residues. The CDR3 region has the DNA TGTGCCAGCAGTACGTGGGGGGGTACCGTCTCGTACGTC. This sequence encodes CASSTWGGTVSYV.

This clonotype was detected many times. This chain connects TRBV7-2 to TRBJ2-5; D is unclear. Deletions cut 1 base from V and 3 bases from J, with 6 bases between. Germline V gene sequence: CDR1 SGHTA, CDR2 FQGNSA. CDR3 length: 13 amino acids. CDR3 bases: TGTGCCAGCAGCTTAGGGATTAAAGAGACCCAGTACTTC. It codes for CASSLGIKETQYF.

This clonotype was seen a few times. The CDR3 region is CASSFGGGLASTGELFF. CDR3 DNA sequence: TGTGCCAGCAGCTTCGGTGGGGGACTAGCGAGCACCGGGGAGCTGTTTTTT. The chain carries TRBV7-6 and TRBJ2-2; the match to TRBD2 covers 10 bases. The germline V gene has CDR1 SGHVS and CDR2 FNYEAQ. J was trimmed by 4 bases and V by 3 bases; bases with no gene match: 8. The CDR3 has 17 residues.

V is TRBV4-3 and J is TRBJ1-5; D gene unclear. CDR3 length: 15 residues. CDR1 and CDR2 (germline): LGHNA, YSLEER. Trimming cost V 5 bases and J 3 bases, with 14 bases left between them. In DNA, the CDR3 is TGCGCCAGCAGCGTTCTTCTCGGGGACAATCAGCCCCAGCATTTT. Residues: CASSVLLGDNQPQHF.

In this sample, this clonotype turned up a few times. V and J are TRBV5-1 and TRBJ1-4; 8 nucleotides agree with TRBD1. Germline V gene lookup returns CDR1 SGHRS and CDR2 YFSETQ. V shed 1 base and J 0 bases; nucleotides not matched to a gene: 5. The CDR3 consists of 17 residues. CDR3 sequence reads: CASSLKQGAATNEKLFF. For the CDR3, the DNA is TGCGCCAGCAGCTTGAAGCAGGGGGCTGCAACTAATGAAAAACTGTTTTTT.

CDR3 sequence: CASTSLGRGGTGNTDTQYF. Here the CDR3 DNA reads TGTGCCAGCACCTCCCTCGGCCGCGGGGGGACAGGGAACACAGATACGCAGTATTTT. The chain carries TRBV6-5 and TRBJ2-3; D may be TRBD1 (9 bases). V gave up 7 bases and J gave up 2 bases, with 28 bases separating them. In germline, CDR1 is MNHEY, CDR2 SVGAGI. The length of the CDR3 is 19 residues.

This clonotype was counted only a few times. This chain links TRBV12-3 or TRBV12-4 with TRBJ1-3; D might be TRBD1 (6 bases). The V end was cut by 5 bases, the J end by 1 base, with 9 bases between. This CDR3 has 14 residues. This chain's CDR3 is CASSHRASGNTIYF. The DNA of the CDR3 is TGTGCCAGCAGTCACAGGGCTTCTGGAAACACCATATATTTT.